The rows below give T cell receptor beta chains drawn from one sample of a study of Graves' ophthalmopathy and Graves' hyperthyroidism. TCRdb re-analysed the multiplex PCR reads in MiXCR, keeping a single row per CDR3 protein. The repertoire holds under 350,000 distinct CDR3 sequences, with 17% as singletons. Sequenced sample: peripheral blood. The receptor source for this set is an adult man with Graves' ophthalmopathy. Both conserved end residues are part of each CDR3. The D gene is left open where the match is weak. Not all rows give a size; the values are once, few, many and, for expanded clones, a class.

abundance | j_gene | len | d_gene | v_gene | CDR3nt | CDR3aa
many | TRBJ1-2 | 15 | TRBD1 | TRBV10-3 | TGTGCCGGGGCGGGTCCGGCGACAGGGGATTATGGCTACACCTTC | CAGAGPATGDYGYTF
- | TRBJ2-7 | 13 | TRBD1 | TRBV20-1 | TGCAGTGCGCCCCGGGACAGCTTTTACGAGCAGTACTTC | CSAPRDSFYEQYF
many | TRBJ2-5 | 15 | - | TRBV12-3/TRBV12-4 | TGTGCCAGCAGTCTAATGACTAGACTCCAAGAGACCCAGTACTTC | CASSLMTRLQETQYF
- | TRBJ2-7 | 13 | - | TRBV5-1 | TGCGCCAGCAGCTTTAGGAGGGACTACGAGCAGTACTTC | CASSFRRDYEQYF
- | TRBJ1-2 | 12 | - | TRBV20-1 | TGCAGTGCTAGAACCCCTGGGCAGTACACTACCTTC | CSARTPGQYTTF
many | TRBJ2-5 | 13 | TRBD2 | TRBV12-3/TRBV12-4 | TGTGCCAGCCTAGCGGGACTCGCAGAGACCCAGTACTTC | CASLAGLAETQYF
- | TRBJ1-6 | 16 | - | TRBV20-1 | TGCAGTGCTAGAGATCGTCGGCCAATGGGTAATTCACCCCTCCACTTT | CSARDRRPMGNSPLHF
many | TRBJ2-5 | 14 | TRBD1 | TRBV29-1 | TGCAGCGTGACCGGGACAGGGGTAGGAGAGACCCAGTACTTC | CSVTGTGVGETQYF
many | TRBJ2-7 | 16 | TRBD1 | TRBV6-5 | TGTGCCAGCAGTTACTCGACAGGGGATCGGAGCTACGAGCAGTACTTC | CASSYSTGDRSYEQYF
many | TRBJ2-4 | 13 | TRBD1 | TRBV20-1 | TGCAGTGCTTTCACGGACAGGGTGGACATTCAGTACTTC | CSAFTDRVDIQYF
many | TRBJ1-1 | 14 | - | TRBV30 | TGTGCCTGGACCCGAAGCGGGACGAACACTGAAGCTTTCTTT | CAWTRSGTNTEAFF
many | TRBJ1-6 | 14 | - | TRBV5-1 | TGCGCCAGCAGCTTGCTTACAGGCAATTCACCCCTCCACTTT | CASSLLTGNSPLHF
- | TRBJ2-7 | 13 | TRBD1 | TRBV12-5 | TGTGCTAACGGGACAGGGAGCTCCTACGAGCAGTACTTC | CANGTGSSYEQYF
many | TRBJ2-7 | 16 | - | TRBV6-5 | TGTGCCAGCAGTTCCCCCACAGGGCGCCCTCCCTACGAGCAGTACTTC | CASSSPTGRPPYEQYF
many | TRBJ2-2 | 15 | TRBD2 | TRBV12-3/TRBV12-4 | TGTGCCAGCAGTTTTAGCGGGGGAAACACCGGGGAGCTGTTTTTT | CASSFSGGNTGELFF
many | TRBJ2-5 | 14 | TRBD1 | TRBV20-1 | TGCAGTGCTAGAGATATGACAGGGAGTGAGACCCAGTACTTC | CSARDMTGSETQYF
- | TRBJ2-7 | 13 | - | TRBV11-3 | TGTGCCAGCAGCGTAGGGCGAAAGGACGAGCAGTACTTC | CASSVGRKDEQYF
many | TRBJ2-7 | 13 | - | TRBV29-1 | TGCAGCGTTCGACAGGAGATAGGCTACGAGCAGTACTTC | CSVRQEIGYEQYF
many | TRBJ2-2 | 16 | TRBD2 | TRBV4-2 | TGTGCCAGCAGCCCCTCCGCGGGACTAGCCGTCGGGGAGCTGTTTTTT | CASSPSAGLAVGELFF
- | TRBJ1-2 | 14 | - | TRBV28 | TGTGCCAGCAGCCGCCCTCAGGGAGGCTATGGCTACACCTTC | CASSRPQGGYGYTF
many | TRBJ1-1 | 13 | - | TRBV14 | TGTGCCAGCAGGGCCTTTGTATACACTGAAGCTTTCTTT | CASRAFVYTEAFF
many | TRBJ2-2 | 14 | TRBD1 | TRBV2 | TGTGCCAGCAGTGTACAGGGGCAGGCCGGGGAGCTGTTTTTT | CASSVQGQAGELFF
many | TRBJ1-5 | 16 | - | TRBV11-2 | TGTGCCAGCAGCCCTTTCACAGGCTATAGCAATCAGCCCCAGCATTTT | CASSPFTGYSNQPQHF
many | TRBJ1-2 | 17 | - | TRBV4-3 | TGCGCCAGCAGCCAAGATTCGTCGGGGGGGTGGCACTATGGCTACACCTTC | CASSQDSSGGWHYGYTF
once | TRBJ2-5 | 13 | - | TRBV6-5 | TGTGCCAGCAGTTACCCCGGGAGAGAGACCCAGTACTTC | CASSYPGRETQYF
many | TRBJ2-7 | 15 | - | TRBV20-1 | TGCAGTGCTAGAGGCACAACAGGGTACTCCTACGAGCAGTACTTC | CSARGTTGYSYEQYF